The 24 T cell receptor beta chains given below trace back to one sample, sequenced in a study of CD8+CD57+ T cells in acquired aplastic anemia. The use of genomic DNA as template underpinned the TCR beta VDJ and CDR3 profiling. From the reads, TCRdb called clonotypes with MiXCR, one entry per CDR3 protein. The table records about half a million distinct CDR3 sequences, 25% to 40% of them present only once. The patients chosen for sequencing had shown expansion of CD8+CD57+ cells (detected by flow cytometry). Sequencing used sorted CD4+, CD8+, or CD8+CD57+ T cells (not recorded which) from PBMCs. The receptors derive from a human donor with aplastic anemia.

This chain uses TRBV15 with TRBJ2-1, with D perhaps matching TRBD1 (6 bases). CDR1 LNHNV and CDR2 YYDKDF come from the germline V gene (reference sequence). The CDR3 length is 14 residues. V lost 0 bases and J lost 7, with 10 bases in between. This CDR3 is CATSRDRGTNEQFF. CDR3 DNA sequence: TGTGCCACCAGCAGAGACAGGGGAACTAATGAGCAGTTCTTC.

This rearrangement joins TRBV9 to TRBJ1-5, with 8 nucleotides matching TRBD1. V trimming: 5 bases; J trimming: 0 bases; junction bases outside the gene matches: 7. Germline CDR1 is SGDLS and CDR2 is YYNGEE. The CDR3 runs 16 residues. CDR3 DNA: TGTGCCAGCAGAGGACAGGGAGCGAGTAGCAATCAGCCCCAGCATTTT. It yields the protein CASRGQGASSNQPQHF.

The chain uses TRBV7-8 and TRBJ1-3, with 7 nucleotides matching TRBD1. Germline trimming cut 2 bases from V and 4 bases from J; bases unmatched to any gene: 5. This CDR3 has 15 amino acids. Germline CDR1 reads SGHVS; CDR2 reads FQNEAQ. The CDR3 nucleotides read TGTGCCAGCAGCTTATATACGGACAGGGGAAACACCATATATTTT. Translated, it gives CASSLYTDRGNTIYF.

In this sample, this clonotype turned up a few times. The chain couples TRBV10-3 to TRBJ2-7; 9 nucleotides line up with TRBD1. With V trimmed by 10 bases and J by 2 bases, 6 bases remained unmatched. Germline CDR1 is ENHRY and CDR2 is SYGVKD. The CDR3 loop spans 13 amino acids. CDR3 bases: TGTGCCAGCACCCGGGACAGGGCCTACGAGCAGTACTTC. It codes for CASTRDRAYEQYF.

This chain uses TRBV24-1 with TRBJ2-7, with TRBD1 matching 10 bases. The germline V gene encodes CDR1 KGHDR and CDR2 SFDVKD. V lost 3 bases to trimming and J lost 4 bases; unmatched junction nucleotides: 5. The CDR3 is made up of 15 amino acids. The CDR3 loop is CATSDPRTGGYEQYF. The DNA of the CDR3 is TGTGCCACCAGTGATCCGAGGACAGGGGGGTACGAGCAGTACTTC.

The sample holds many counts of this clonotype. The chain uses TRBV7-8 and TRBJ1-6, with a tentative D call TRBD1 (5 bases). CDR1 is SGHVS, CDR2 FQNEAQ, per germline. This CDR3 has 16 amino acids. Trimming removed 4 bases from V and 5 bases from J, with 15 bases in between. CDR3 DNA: TGTGCCAGCAGCTCTTCAGACAGTCTTAATAATTCACCCCTCCACTTT. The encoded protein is CASSSSDSLNNSPLHF.

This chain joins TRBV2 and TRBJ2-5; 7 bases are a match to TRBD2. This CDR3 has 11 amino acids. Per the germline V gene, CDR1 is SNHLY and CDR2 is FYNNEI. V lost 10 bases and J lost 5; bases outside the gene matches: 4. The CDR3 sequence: CATEAGETQYF. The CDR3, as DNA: TGTGCCACCGAAGCGGGGGAGACCCAGTACTTC.

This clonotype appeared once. The CDR3: CASSQSDRGNEQFF. The CDR3 region has the DNA TGTGCCAGCAGCCAATCGGACAGAGGAAATGAGCAGTTCTTC. This rearrangement joins TRBV6-1 to TRBJ2-1; a weak D match, TRBD1 (6 bases). Germline V gene sequence: CDR1 MNHNS, CDR2 SASEGT. The CDR3 covers 14 residues. V was clipped by 6 bases and J by 7 bases, with 16 bases between them.

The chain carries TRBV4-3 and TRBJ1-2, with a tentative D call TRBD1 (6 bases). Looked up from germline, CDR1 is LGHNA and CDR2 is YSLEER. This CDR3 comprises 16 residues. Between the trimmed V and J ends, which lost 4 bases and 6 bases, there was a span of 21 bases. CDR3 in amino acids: CASSPKGRGARHGYTF. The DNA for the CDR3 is TGCGCCAGCAGCCCAAAGGGGCGGGGGGCAAGGCATGGCTACACCTTC.

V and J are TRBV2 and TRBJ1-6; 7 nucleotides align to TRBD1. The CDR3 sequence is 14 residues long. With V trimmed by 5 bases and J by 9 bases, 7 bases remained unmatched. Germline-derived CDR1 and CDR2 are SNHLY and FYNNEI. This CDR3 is CASSLPAGGSPLHF. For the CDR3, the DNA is TGTGCCAGCAGTTTGCCGGCAGGGGGTTCACCCCTCCACTTT. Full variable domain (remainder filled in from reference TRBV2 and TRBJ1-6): EPEVTQTPSHQVTQMGQEVILRCVPISNHLYFYWYRQILGQKVEFLVSFYNNEISEKSEIFDDQFSVERPDGSNFTLKIRSTKLEDSAMYFCASSLPAGGSPLHFGNGTRLTVT.

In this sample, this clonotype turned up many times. The CDR3, as DNA: TGTGCCAGCAGTGATTGGGCGGACGGGCAGTACTTC. Translation gives CASSDWADGQYF. The chain uses TRBV6-1 and TRBJ2-7; D remains ambiguous. Trimming shortened V by 3 bases and J by 9 bases, and 12 bases separated the two germline ends. The CDR3 runs 12 residues. CDR1 and CDR2 from the germline V gene are MNHNS and SASEGT.

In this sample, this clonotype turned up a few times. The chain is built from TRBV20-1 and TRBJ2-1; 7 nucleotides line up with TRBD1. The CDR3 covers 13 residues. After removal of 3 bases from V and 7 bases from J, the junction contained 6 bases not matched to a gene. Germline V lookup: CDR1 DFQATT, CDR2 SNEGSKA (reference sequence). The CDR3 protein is CSASKGQRNEQFF. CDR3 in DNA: TGCAGTGCTAGCAAGGGACAGCGGAATGAGCAGTTCTTC.

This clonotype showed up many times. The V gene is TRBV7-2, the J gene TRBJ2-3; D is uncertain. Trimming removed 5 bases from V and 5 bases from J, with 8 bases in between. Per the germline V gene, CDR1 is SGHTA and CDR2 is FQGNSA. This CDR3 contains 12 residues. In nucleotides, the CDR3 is TGTGCCAGCAGCGGTGTCGGAGATACGCAGTATTTT. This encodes CASSGVGDTQYF.

The CDR3 coding sequence is TGCAGTGCGCGGCTATCGGACAGCACAGATACGCAGTATTTT. This codes for CSARLSDSTDTQYF. The chain uses TRBV20-1 and TRBJ2-3; D is undetermined. This CDR3 contains 14 residues. The V gene's germline CDR1 is DFQATT and CDR2 SNEGSKA (reference sequence). V gave up 6 bases and J gave up 0 bases, with 13 bases separating them.

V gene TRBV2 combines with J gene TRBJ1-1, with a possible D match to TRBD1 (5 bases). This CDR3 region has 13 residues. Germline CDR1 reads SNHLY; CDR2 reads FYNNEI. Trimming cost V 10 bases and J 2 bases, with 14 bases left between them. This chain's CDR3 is CATTKGSNTEAFF. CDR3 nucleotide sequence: TGTGCCACCACCAAGGGGTCTAACACTGAAGCTTTCTTT. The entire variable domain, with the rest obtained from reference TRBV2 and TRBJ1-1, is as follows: EPEVTQTPSHQVTQMGQEVILRCVPISNHLYFYWYRQILGQKVEFLVSFYNNEISEKSEIFDDQFSVERPDGSNFTLKIRSTKLEDSAMYFCATTKGSNTEAFFGQGTRLTVV.

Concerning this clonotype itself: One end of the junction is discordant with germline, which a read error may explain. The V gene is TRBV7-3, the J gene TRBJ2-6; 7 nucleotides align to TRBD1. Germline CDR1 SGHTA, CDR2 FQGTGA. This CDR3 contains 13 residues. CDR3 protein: CASSLTGDNVLTF. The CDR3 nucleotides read TGTGCCAGCAGCCTCACAGGGGACAACGTCCTGACTTTC.

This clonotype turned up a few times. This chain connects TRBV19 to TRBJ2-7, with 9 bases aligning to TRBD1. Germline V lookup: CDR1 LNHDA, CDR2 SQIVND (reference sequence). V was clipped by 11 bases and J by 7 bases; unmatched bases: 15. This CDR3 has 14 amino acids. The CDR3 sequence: CAWKVDRGTREQYF. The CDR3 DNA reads TGTGCCTGGAAGGTCGACAGGGGGACGAGGGAGCAGTACTTC. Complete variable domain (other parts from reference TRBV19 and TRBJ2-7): DGGITQSPKYLFRKEGQNVTLSCEQNLNHDAMYWYRQDPGQGLRLIYYSQIVNDFQKGDIAEGYSVSREKKESFPLTVTSAQKNPTAFYLCAWKVDRGTREQYFGPGTRLTVT.

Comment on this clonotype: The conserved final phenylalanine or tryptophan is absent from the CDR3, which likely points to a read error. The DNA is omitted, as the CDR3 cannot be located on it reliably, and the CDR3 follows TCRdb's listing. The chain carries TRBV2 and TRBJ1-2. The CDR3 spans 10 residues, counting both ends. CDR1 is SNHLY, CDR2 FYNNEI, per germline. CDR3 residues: CASSEEAYPY.

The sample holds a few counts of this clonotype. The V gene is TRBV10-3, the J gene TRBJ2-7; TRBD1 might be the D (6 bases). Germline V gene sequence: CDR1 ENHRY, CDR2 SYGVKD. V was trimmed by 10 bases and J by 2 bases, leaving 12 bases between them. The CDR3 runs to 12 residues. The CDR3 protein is CASNKGAYEQYF. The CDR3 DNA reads TGTGCCAGTAACAAGGGGGCCTACGAGCAGTACTTC.

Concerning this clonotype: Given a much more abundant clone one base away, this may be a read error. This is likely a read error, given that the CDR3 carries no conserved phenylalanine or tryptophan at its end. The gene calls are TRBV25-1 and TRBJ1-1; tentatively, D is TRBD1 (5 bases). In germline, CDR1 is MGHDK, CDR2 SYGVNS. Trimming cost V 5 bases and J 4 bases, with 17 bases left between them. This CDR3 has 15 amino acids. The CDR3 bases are TGTGCCAGCAGTATCCTCGGGGTCGGGGCCACTGAAGCTTTCCTT. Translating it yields CASSILGVGATEAFL.

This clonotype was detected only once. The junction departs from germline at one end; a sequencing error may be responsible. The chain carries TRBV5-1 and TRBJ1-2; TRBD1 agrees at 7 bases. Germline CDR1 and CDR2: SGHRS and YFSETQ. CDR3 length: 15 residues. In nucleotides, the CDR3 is TGCGCCCGCAGCTTGGGTCGCAGGGGGGTCTATGGCTACACCTTC. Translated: CARSLGRRGVYGYTF.

The CDR3 spells CASSSRDSYSNQPQHF. DNA for the CDR3: TGTGCCAGCAGCTCCAGGGACAGTTATAGCAATCAGCCCCAGCATTTT. The rearrangement links TRBV12-3 or TRBV12-4 to TRBJ1-5; 7 bases line up with TRBD1. The V segment lost 6 bases and the J segment 0 bases; nucleotides outside the gene matches: 8. CDR3 length: 16 residues.

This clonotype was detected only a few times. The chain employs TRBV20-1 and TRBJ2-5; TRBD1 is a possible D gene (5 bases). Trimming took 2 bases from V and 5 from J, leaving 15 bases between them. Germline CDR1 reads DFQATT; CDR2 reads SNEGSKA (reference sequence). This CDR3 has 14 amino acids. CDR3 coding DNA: TGCAGTGCTAGATTAGTTGCAGGGTGGGAGACCCAGTACTTC. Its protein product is CSARLVAGWETQYF.

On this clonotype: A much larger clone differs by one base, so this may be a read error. The CDR3 bases are TGCAGTGCTAATGACTTATCCTACGAGCAGTACTTC. Protein product: CSANDLSYEQYF. The rearrangement links TRBV20-1 to TRBJ2-7, with D unresolved. This CDR3 spans 12 amino acids. CDR1 is DFQATT and CDR2 is SNEGSKA in the germline V gene (reference sequence). Trimming took off 4 bases at V and 1 base at J, with 8 bases between the two ends.